The sequence of this T cell receptor beta chain was determined in a study of control samples from healthy donors and cancer patients. This CDR3 is 13 amino acids long. The V gene's germline CDR1 is SNHLY and CDR2 FYNNEI. V gave up 4 bases and J gave up 6 bases, with 9 bases separating them. Only in-frame clones appear in the TCRdb table, and some are missing; sequencing was by immunoSEQ multiplex PCR. The table shows approximately 100,000 clones, with about nine tenths occurring only once. The sequenced sample consisted of blood. The clonotype was recovered from a human donor in good health. The donor label of this sample is uncertain. V is TRBV2 and J is TRBJ1-4; D is undetermined. The CDR3 reads CASSALRDEKLFF. The CDR3 nucleotides read TGTGCCAGCAGTGCTCTTAGGGATGAAAAACTGTTTTTT.